A single sample gave rise to the 18 T cell receptor beta chains below, sequenced in a study of cytomegalovirus exposure and HLA in healthy donors. The PCR had 60 Vbeta and 13 Jbeta primers. The data were produced by immunoSEQ multiplex PCR, yet TCRdb's version contains in-frame clones alone and is incomplete. The data contain roughly 120,000 clones, approximately 61% of them singletons. Specimen: PBMCs. The receptors stem from a man aged 30-40 years in good health and CMV-seropositive.

The chain joins TRBV14 to TRBJ2-7; TRBD2 is a possible D gene (6 bases). CDR1 is SGHDN and CDR2 is FVKESK in the germline V gene. The V and J ends lost 1 base and 0 bases respectively, with 10 bases between them. This CDR3 spans 15 amino acids. The CDR3 DNA is TGTGCCAGCAGCCAAGGCGGGACGGTCTCCTACGAGCAGTACTTC. This gives the protein CASSQGGTVSYEQYF.

Remarks on this clone: A junction end diverges from the germline sequence, so it may reflect a read error. The genes are TRBV28 and TRBJ1-2, with TRBD1 matching 8 bases. Germline CDR1 MDHEN, CDR2 SYDVKM. The CDR3 has 13 residues. DNA of the CDR3: TGTGCCAGCAGTTTTGGACAGGGATGGAGTCGCACTTTC. This gives the protein CASSFGQGWSRTF.

This sequence joins TRBV27 and TRBJ2-1; D unclear. Trimming removed 5 bases at V and 6 bases at J, with 11 bases between. Germline V lookup: CDR1 MNHEY, CDR2 SMNVEV (reference sequence). There are 13 residues in the CDR3. Here the CDR3 DNA reads TGTGCCAGCAGTCTGAACTACCGCAATGAGCAGTTCTTC. Its translation: CASSLNYRNEQFF.

This clone was recorded a few times. The V gene is TRBV29-1, the J gene TRBJ2-3; perhaps TRBD2 as D (6 bases). The CDR3 sequence is 13 residues long. CDR1 and CDR2 (germline): SQVTM, ANQGSEA. V lost 2 bases to trimming and J lost 9 bases, with 15 bases between them. The CDR3 loop is CSVEPVESGTQYF. The CDR3 coding sequence is TGCAGCGTTGAACCGGTGGAGAGCGGGACGCAGTATTTT.

This clone was recorded only once. This chain joins TRBV14 and TRBJ2-1; 12 bases are a match to TRBD2. Germline lookup yields CDR1 SGHDN and CDR2 FVKESK. V lost 2 bases and J lost 8; bases outside the gene matches: 7. CDR3 size: 16 residues. The CDR3 sequence: CASSQTGTSGLYEQFF. In DNA, the CDR3 is TGTGCCAGCAGCCAAACCGGGACTAGCGGGTTGTATGAGCAGTTCTTC. Full variable domain (missing parts from reference TRBV14 and TRBJ2-1): EAGVTQFPSHSVIEKGQTVTLRCDPISGHDNLYWYRRVMGKEIKFLLHFVKESKQDESGMPNNRFLAERTGGTYSTLKVQPAELEDSGVYFCASSQTGTSGLYEQFFGPGTRLTVL.

The chain recombines TRBV5-1 with TRBJ1-2; 9 nucleotides match TRBD1. This CDR3 has 14 amino acids. The J segment lost 6 bases and the V segment lost 3 bases, leaving 6 bases of the junction unmatched. Germline V gene sequence: CDR1 SGHRS, CDR2 YFSETQ. CDR3 protein: CASSSNTGGHGYTF. The CDR3 DNA reads as TGCGCCAGCAGCTCAAATACAGGGGGCCATGGCTACACCTTC.

This chain uses TRBV7-9 with TRBJ1-2, with D possibly TRBD1 on 6 matching bases. This CDR3 spans 14 amino acids. Germline V gene lookup returns CDR1 SEHNR and CDR2 FQNEAQ (reference sequence). V gave up 4 bases and J gave up 8 bases, with 17 bases separating them. CDR3: CASSSQLTGGGYTF. CDR3 nucleotide sequence: TGTGCCAGCAGCTCCCAATTGACAGGCGGGGGCTACACCTTC. The variable domain in full, with the rest retrieved from reference TRBV7-9 and TRBJ1-2, is DTGVSQNPRHKITKRGQNVTFRCDPISEHNRLYWYRQTLGQGPEFLTYFQNEAQLEKSRLLSDRFSAERPKGSFSTLEIQRTEQGDSAMYLCASSSQLTGGGYTFGSGTRLTVV.

In the case of this clone: One end of the junction fails to match germline, which may point to a read error. The CDR3 here is CASSPGLDLYEQYF. The CDR3 DNA follows: TGTGCTAGCAGCCCGGGACTAGACTTATACGAGCAGTACTTC. The chain links TRBV7-7 to TRBJ2-7, with 8 bases that match TRBD2. From germline, CDR1 is SSHAT and CDR2 FNYEAQ (reference sequence). This CDR3 region has 14 residues. The full variable domain, rest sourced from reference TRBV7-7 and TRBJ2-7, is GAGVSQSPRYKVTKRGQDVTLRCDPISSHATLYWYQQALGQGPEFLTYFNYEAQPDKSGLPSDRFSAERPEGSISTLTIQRTEQRDSAMYRCASSPGLDLYEQYFGPGTRLTVT.

V usage is TRBV5-6 and J usage is TRBJ1-2; D uncertain. The CDR3 has 12 residues. The germline V gene has CDR1 SGHDT and CDR2 YYEEEE. Trimming stripped 0 bases from V and 8 bases from J, with 8 bases between. This CDR3 reads CASSLGARGYTF. CDR3 DNA: TGTGCCAGCAGCTTGGGCGCTCGGGGCTACACCTTC. Supplemented by reference TRBV5-6 and TRBJ1-2, the full variable domain reads DAGVTQSPTHLIKTRGQQVTLRCSPKSGHDTVSWYQQALGQGPQFIFQYYEEEERQRGNFPDRFSGHQFPNYSSELNVNALLLGDSALYLCASSLGARGYTFGSGTRLTVV.

The chain carries TRBV6-5 and TRBJ2-5; a weak D match, TRBD2 (6 bases). This CDR3 has 15 residues. The ends were cut back, 4 bases at V and 4 bases at J, with 16 bases in the middle. Per the germline V gene, CDR1 is MNHEY and CDR2 is SVGAGI. CDR3 amino acids: CASSSGTSSVETQYF. CDR3 bases: TGTGCCAGCAGTTCCGGTACCTCTAGCGTAGAGACCCAGTACTTC.

This clone was detected only once. V is TRBV5-8 and J is TRBJ1-4, with TRBD1 matching over 10 bases. Losses at the gene ends were 3 bases for V and 7 bases for J; bases not matched to a gene: 6. This CDR3 has 15 amino acids. CDR1 is SGHTS and CDR2 is YDEGEE in the germline V gene. The CDR3 region has the DNA TGTGCCAGCAGCTCCGGGACAGGGGAAGGTGAAAAACTGTTTTTT. Its protein product is CASSSGTGEGEKLFF.

Relative to its sample, this clone is medium-sized (0.01 to 0.1%). The chain employs TRBV27 and TRBJ2-2, with 7 bases matching TRBD2. Looked up from germline, CDR1 is MNHEY and CDR2 is SMNVEV (reference sequence). The V and J ends lost 6 bases and 1 base, in that order; junction bases with no gene match: 5. CDR3 length: 15 residues. The chain's CDR3 is CASSLGLVNTGELFF. CDR3 nucleotides: TGTGCCAGCAGCCTAGGACTAGTGAACACCGGGGAGCTGTTTTTT.

V gene TRBV5-6 combines with J gene TRBJ2-5; TRBD2 matches 10 bases. The CDR3 is made up of 18 amino acids. V was pared by 0 bases and J by 0 bases, with 8 bases of the junction left unmatched. The germline V gene has CDR1 SGHDT and CDR2 YYEEEE. In DNA, the CDR3 is TGTGCCAGCAGCTTGGCGAGGACTAGCGGCCCCAACCAAGAGACCCAGTACTTC. It is translated as CASSLARTSGPNQETQYF.

The chain combines TRBV18 with TRBJ2-5; no clear D. Per germline, CDR1 KGHSH and CDR2 LQKENI. Between the trimmed V and J ends, which lost 5 bases and 3 bases, there was a span of 7 bases. The CDR3 runs 12 residues. CDR3 loop: CASSETEETQYF. The CDR3 nucleotides read TGTGCCAGCTCAGAGACTGAAGAGACCCAGTACTTC.

The V and J genes are TRBV29-1 and TRBJ2-5; possible D gene TRBD2, 6 bases. V was trimmed by 6 bases and J by 5 bases, leaving 25 bases between them. This CDR3 spans 16 amino acids. CDR1 and CDR2 (germline): SQVTM, ANQGSEA. This CDR3 is CSVPGEASPSRETQYF. The CDR3 DNA reads as TGCAGCGTCCCGGGGGAAGCGAGCCCAAGTCGGGAGACCCAGTACTTC.

V gene TRBV10-2 combines with J gene TRBJ2-1; the match to TRBD2 covers 12 bases. Germline lookup yields CDR1 WSHSY and CDR2 SAAADI. After removal of 3 bases from V and 2 bases from J, the junction contained 5 bases not matched to a gene. The CDR3 is made up of 17 amino acids. The CDR3 DNA follows: TGCGCCAGCAGTGAACTAGCGGGAGGTCTCACCTACAATGAGCAGTTCTTC. Its protein is CASSELAGGLTYNEQFF.

The rearrangement links TRBV7-9 to TRBJ1-1; D is ambiguous. V was pared by 8 bases and J by 1 base, with 17 bases between. The CDR3 extends over 15 amino acids. CDR1 is SEHNR, CDR2 FQNEAQ, per germline (reference sequence). This chain's CDR3 is CASGTGVRKNTEAFF. The CDR3, as DNA: TGTGCCAGCGGAACCGGAGTGCGGAAGAACACTGAAGCTTTCTTT.

A few counts support this clone. The rearrangement uses TRBV5-4 and TRBJ1-2, with TRBD1 matching over 10 bases. V lost 6 bases to trimming and J lost 8 bases; unmatched junction nucleotides: 13. Germline V gene data show CDR1 as SGHNT and CDR2 as YYREEE (reference sequence). The CDR3 has 15 amino acids. CDR3 sequence reads: CASTLGGTGVVGYTF. The CDR3 DNA reads as TGTGCCAGCACCCTTGGAGGGACAGGGGTGGTCGGCTACACCTTC.